The 32 T cell receptor beta chains given below trace back to one sample, sequenced in a study of blood T cell repertoires in COVID-19. The assay was immunoSEQ multiplex PCR, and TCRdb's table has in-frame clones only and misses some. The table includes about 260,000 clones, approximately 88% detected once. Sequenced: PBMCs or T cells enriched from blood (not recorded which). The source is a middle-aged woman with acute COVID-19.

The chain joins TRBV6-2 or TRBV6-3 to TRBJ1-2; possible D gene TRBD1, 6 bases. The CDR3 covers 13 residues. Trimming pared 6 bases from V and 4 bases from J, leaving 12 bases between. Germline-derived CDR1 and CDR2 are MNHEY and SVGEGT. The chain's CDR3 is CASSHPTGYGYTF. CDR3 nucleotide sequence: TGTGCCAGCAGCCACCCGACAGGCTATGGCTACACCTTC.

The chain is built from TRBV7-9 and TRBJ1-2; 9 positions match TRBD1. From germline, CDR1 is SEHNR and CDR2 FQNEAQ (reference sequence). V shed 5 bases and J 9 bases; nucleotides not matched to a gene: 19. CDR3 length: 17 amino acids. CDR3 sequence (DNA): TGTGCCAGCAGCCCCTCCGGAAACCGACAGGGGGGAATGAGCTACACCTTC. It specifies CASSPSGNRQGGMSYTF.

The V gene is TRBV28, the J gene TRBJ2-7; 9 bases are shared with TRBD1. V dropped 4 bases and J dropped 4; count of bases not matched to a gene: 11. CDR3 length: 16 amino acids. Germline V gene lookup returns CDR1 MDHEN and CDR2 SYDVKM. CDR3 sequence reads: CASSSMTTGGGYEQYF. CDR3 nucleotides: TGTGCCAGCAGTTCCATGACGACAGGGGGAGGGTACGAGCAGTACTTC.

This chain uses TRBV6-1 with TRBJ2-5; D is ambiguous. V was shortened by 2 bases and J by 5 bases, with 12 bases between the two germline ends. The CDR3 loop spans 14 amino acids. From germline, CDR1 is MNHNS and CDR2 SASEGT. DNA for the CDR3: TGTGCCAGCAGTGAATGGGTAAAGAGGGAGACCCAGTACTTC. It is translated as CASSEWVKRETQYF.

The V call is TRBV9, the J call TRBJ2-7, with D perhaps matching TRBD2 (5 bases). This CDR3 contains 14 residues. The V end was cut by 0 bases, the J end by 2 bases, with 9 bases between. CDR1 is SGDLS and CDR2 is YYNGEE in the germline V gene. CDR3 bases: TGTGCCAGCAGCGTAGGTGGTAGCGCCTACGAGCAGTACTTC. Amino acids: CASSVGGSAYEQYF.

This sequence joins TRBV29-1 and TRBJ2-1, with D uncertain. Germline CDR1 and CDR2: SQVTM and ANQGSEA. Trimming took off 0 bases at V and 7 bases at J, with 19 bases between the two ends. CDR3 size: 16 residues. CDR3 amino acids: CSVEDLHRRLRNEQFF. The CDR3 bases are TGCAGCGTTGAAGATTTACATAGGCGACTTAGGAATGAGCAGTTCTTC.

This clone was found a few times. The rearrangement links TRBV27 to TRBJ2-1; D gene ambiguous. V shed 4 bases and J shed 0 bases, with 7 bases lying between them. The germline V gene encodes CDR1 MNHEY and CDR2 SMNVEV (reference sequence). This CDR3 contains 14 residues. The CDR3 here is CASSSKSSYNEQFF. In DNA, the CDR3 is TGTGCCAGCAGTTCTAAGAGCTCCTACAATGAGCAGTTCTTC.

The rearrangement links TRBV5-1 to TRBJ2-7, with TRBD1 as a possible D gene (6 bases). V was pared by 0 bases and J by 4 bases, with 11 bases between. The CDR3 length is 14 residues. The V gene's germline CDR1 is SGHRS and CDR2 YFSETQ. This chain's CDR3 is CASSLGGQGYEQYF. In nucleotides, the CDR3 is TGCGCCAGCAGCTTGGGGGGCCAGGGGTACGAGCAGTACTTC.

The V gene is TRBV5-1, the J gene TRBJ1-2; a weak D match, TRBD1 (5 bases). The CDR3 totals 15 residues. Germline V lookup: CDR1 SGHRS, CDR2 YFSETQ. V lost 4 bases and J 3 bases, leaving 16 bases between the germline ends. CDR3 residues: CASSLTRGGDYGYTF. In DNA form, the CDR3 reads TGCGCCAGCAGCCTAACGCGGGGAGGGGACTATGGCTACACCTTC.

The table lists this clone with a count of one. The chain has TRBV4-1 and TRBJ1-2, with D tentatively TRBD1 (6 bases). V lost 4 bases and J 2 bases, leaving 11 bases between the germline ends. CDR3 size: 14 residues. CDR1 and CDR2 (germline): MGHRA, YSYEKL. The CDR3 sequence is CASSRYQGNYGYTF. CDR3 DNA sequence: TGCGCCAGCAGCCGTTACCAGGGGAACTATGGCTACACCTTC.

The V call is TRBV6-1, the J call TRBJ1-1; no clear D gene. CDR3 length: 15 amino acids. V was shortened by 2 bases and J by 0 bases, with 10 bases between the two germline ends. CDR1 is MNHNS, CDR2 SASEGT, per germline. The CDR3 DNA is TGTGCCAGCAGTGAATCCGGCGGATTGAACACTGAAGCTTTCTTT. It codes for CASSESGGLNTEAFF.

CDR3 sequence: CASREGLAISYEQYV. In DNA, the CDR3 is TGCGCCAGCAGGGAGGGACTCGCCATCTCCTACGAGCAGTACGTC. V and J are TRBV5-1 and TRBJ2-7, with TRBD2 as a possible D gene (6 bases). This CDR3 has 15 amino acids. CDR1 and CDR2 (germline): SGHRS, YFSETQ. With 5 bases removed from V and 0 bases from J, the gap between germline ends came to 15 bases.

The V and J genes are TRBV9 and TRBJ2-2; possibly TRBD1 for D (6 bases). This CDR3 has 15 residues. Germline V gene lookup returns CDR1 SGDLS and CDR2 YYNGEE. V lost 0 bases and J 3 bases, leaving 9 bases between the germline ends. The CDR3 nucleotides are TGTGCCAGCAGCGTAGGGACAGCCTACACCGGGGAGCTGTTTTTT. It specifies CASSVGTAYTGELFF.

This clone was found once. The chain has TRBV5-5 and TRBJ2-1, with 13 bases identical to TRBD2. This CDR3 contains 17 residues. After removal of 0 bases from V and 4 bases from J, the junction contained 4 bases not matched to a gene. The V gene's germline CDR1 is SGHKS and CDR2 YYEKEE (reference sequence). The CDR3 coding sequence is TGTGCCAGCAGCTTGGGGACTAGCGGGAGTGGATACAATGAGCAGTTCTTC. Translation: CASSLGTSGSGYNEQFF.

This clone was seen a handful of times. The J gene is TRBJ1-5, the V gene TRBV5-1, with 7 bases that match TRBD1. The CDR3 covers 14 residues. With 4 bases clipped from V and 3 bases from J, the junction kept 4 bases outside the gene matches. Looked up from germline, CDR1 is SGHRS and CDR2 is YFSETQ. CDR3 sequence reads: CASSEGQPNQPQHF. CDR3 bases: TGCGCCAGCAGCGAGGGACAGCCCAATCAGCCCCAGCATTTT.

This clone was seen a handful of times. V and J are TRBV11-3 and TRBJ2-7; D unclear. Germline CDR1 reads SGHNT; CDR2 reads YENEEA. CDR3 length: 14 amino acids. V was cut by 0 bases and J by 2 bases, with 8 bases left in between. CDR3 coding DNA: TGTGCCAGCAGCTTAGAAGACGGAGCCTACGAGCAGTACTTC. Protein: CASSLEDGAYEQYF.

J is TRBJ1-4 and V is TRBV2, with D maybe TRBD1 (5 bases). Trimming stripped 3 bases from V and 5 bases from J, with 13 bases between. Germline V gives CDR1 SNHLY, CDR2 FYNNEI. This CDR3 is 15 amino acids long. The CDR3 bases are TGTGCCAGCAGTGATTCGACAGTCGAAAATGAAAAACTGTTTTTT. This codes for CASSDSTVENEKLFF.

The genes are TRBV9 and TRBJ2-2, with D perhaps matching TRBD1 (6 bases). Germline V gene sequence: CDR1 SGDLS, CDR2 YYNGEE. The ends were cut back, 6 bases at V and 5 bases at J, with 11 bases in the middle. The CDR3 is 13 residues long. This CDR3 is CASTVGGTGELFF. The CDR3 nucleotides are TGTGCCAGCACGGTAGGGGGAACCGGGGAGCTGTTTTTT.

The chain is built from TRBV10-2 and TRBJ1-4, with 7 bases lining up with TRBD1. The V gene end was trimmed by 7 bases and the J gene end by 8 bases; junction bases not matched to a gene: 13. This CDR3 spans 15 amino acids. Germline CDR1 reads WSHSY; CDR2 reads SAAADI. In DNA form, the CDR3 reads TGCGCCAGCACCTTGACAGGGTCGCTAGGGGAAAAACTGTTTTTT. Translation: CASTLTGSLGEKLFF.

This chain connects TRBV15 to TRBJ1-3; tentatively, D is TRBD1 (6 bases). The CDR3 has 15 amino acids. Trimming cost V 0 bases and J 2 bases, with 8 bases left between them. Germline lookup yields CDR1 LNHNV and CDR2 YYDKDF (reference sequence). The CDR3 loop is CATSREGAAGNTIYF. DNA for the CDR3: TGTGCCACCAGCAGAGAGGGGGCCGCTGGAAACACCATATATTTT.

V and J are TRBV18 and TRBJ1-5; 7 bases match TRBD1. The CDR3 spans 20 residues. Germline CDR1 KGHSH, CDR2 LQKENI. The ends lost 4 bases at V and 7 bases at J; junction bases unmatched: 25. In nucleotides, the CDR3 is TGTGCCAGCTCACTTTGGGACAGACGGATACAGGCAGGGTTCGGACAGCCCCAGCATTTT. It is translated as CASSLWDRRIQAGFGQPQHF. Based on the CDR3 plus reference TRBV18 and TRBJ1-5, the full variable domain is NAGVMQNPRHLVRRRGQEARLRCSPMKGHSHVYWYRQLPEEGLKFMVYLQKENIIDESGMPKERFSAEFPKEGPSILRIQQVVRGDSAAYFCASSLWDRRIQAGFGQPQHFGDGTRLSIL.

This clone has ten or more counts. This CDR3 reads CASSDLQDRGNIQYF. In nucleotides, the CDR3 is TGTGCCAGCAGTGACCTTCAAGACAGGGGGAACATTCAGTACTTC. The chain uses TRBV6-1 and TRBJ2-4, with TRBD1 matching 9 bases. The trim removed 3 bases at V and 7 bases at J, leaving 7 bases unmatched. Per germline, CDR1 MNHNS and CDR2 SASEGT. This CDR3 is built from 15 residues.

This chain uses TRBV10-3 with TRBJ2-3, with 8 bases aligning to TRBD2. Germline lookup yields CDR1 ENHRY and CDR2 SYGVKD. Trimming removed 10 bases from V and 5 bases from J; junction bases left unmatched: 14. CDR3 length: 15 amino acids. CDR3: CATATSGLEGDTQYF. CDR3 in DNA: TGTGCCACCGCCACGTCGGGACTAGAGGGAGATACGCAGTATTTT.

V is TRBV12-3 or TRBV12-4 and J is TRBJ1-1; unclear D gene. The V and J ends lost 5 bases and 11 bases respectively, with 12 bases between them. The CDR3 covers 11 residues. Written as DNA, the CDR3 is TGTGCCAGCAGTCTAAGAGGGAGCGCTTTCTTT. Translated, it gives CASSLRGSAFF.

J is TRBJ2-5 and V is TRBV5-1; maybe TRBD1 (6 bases). The CDR3 consists of 14 residues. Germline CDR1 is SGHRS and CDR2 is YFSETQ. V lost 0 bases to trimming and J lost 5 bases, with 11 bases between them. The CDR3 DNA sequence: TGCGCCAGCAGCTTGGGCGGACAGATGGAGACCCAGTACTTC. Residues: CASSLGGQMETQYF.

The chain joins TRBV5-1 to TRBJ2-6; a possible D gene is TRBD1 (5 bases). Germline-derived CDR1 and CDR2 are SGHRS and YFSETQ. This CDR3 is built from 16 residues. Trimming took off 4 bases at V and 0 bases at J, with 11 bases between the two ends. The CDR3 nucleotides read TGCGCCAGCAGCGTAAGACAGTCCTCTGGGGCCAACGTCCTGACTTTC. This gives the protein CASSVRQSSGANVLTF.

The gene calls are TRBV28 and TRBJ1-2, with D uncertain. The germline CDR1 and CDR2 sequences are MDHEN and SYDVKM. Trimming cost V 1 base and J 5 bases, with 5 bases left between them. The CDR3 spans 12 residues. CDR3 DNA sequence: TGTGCCAGCAGTTTATTCCAGTATGGCTACACCTTC. Translating it yields CASSLFQYGYTF.

This chain joins TRBV2 and TRBJ1-5; D unclear. Between the trimmed V and J ends, which lost 5 bases and 7 bases, there was a span of 9 bases. CDR3 size: 12 residues. CDR1 and CDR2 from the germline V gene are SNHLY and FYNNEI. The CDR3 bases are TGTGCCAGCAGTTTAGACATCCAGCCCCAGCATTTT. As protein: CASSLDIQPQHF.

The rearrangement links TRBV28 to TRBJ1-6; tentative D call: TRBD1 (5 bases). The germline gives CDR1 MDHEN, CDR2 SYDVKM. The CDR3 has 14 amino acids. Trimming removed 2 bases at V and 7 bases at J, with 9 bases between. For the CDR3, the DNA is TGTGCCAGCAGTTTAACAGGTCTGAATTCACCCCTCCACTTT. Its translation: CASSLTGLNSPLHF.

The chain carries TRBV14 and TRBJ1-1, with TRBD1 identical over 8 bases. Germline V gene lookup returns CDR1 SGHDN and CDR2 FVKESK. J gave up 4 bases and V 4 bases, and 5 bases lay outside the gene matches. The CDR3 totals 14 residues. The CDR3 spells CASSPITGGTEAFF. The CDR3 bases are TGTGCCAGCAGCCCAATCACAGGGGGCACTGAAGCTTTCTTT. The whole variable domain, filled in from reference TRBV14 and TRBJ1-1, reads EAGVTQFPSHSVIEKGQTVTLRCDPISGHDNLYWYRRVMGKEIKFLLHFVKESKQDESGMPNNRFLAERTGGTYSTLKVQPAELEDSGVYFCASSPITGGTEAFFGQGTRLTVV.

V and J are TRBV19 and TRBJ1-4, with 11 bases that match TRBD1. Germline values: CDR1 LNHDA, CDR2 SQIVND (reference sequence). This CDR3 is built from 16 residues. V dropped 11 bases and J dropped 4; count of bases not matched to a gene: 12. CDR3 coding DNA: TGTGCCGTCAGGGACAGGGGGAGTAGTGGTAATGAAAAACTGTTTTTT. Translating gives CAVRDRGSSGNEKLFF.

This clone was seen a single time. The chain couples TRBV28 to TRBJ2-7; D unresolved. CDR1 and CDR2 from the germline V gene are MDHEN and SYDVKM. Trimming removed 5 bases from V and 0 bases from J, with 5 bases in between. CDR3 length equals 12 residues. The CDR3 nucleotides are TGTGCCAGCAGTCCCAGCTCCTACGAGCAGTACGTC. As protein: CASSPSSYEQYV.